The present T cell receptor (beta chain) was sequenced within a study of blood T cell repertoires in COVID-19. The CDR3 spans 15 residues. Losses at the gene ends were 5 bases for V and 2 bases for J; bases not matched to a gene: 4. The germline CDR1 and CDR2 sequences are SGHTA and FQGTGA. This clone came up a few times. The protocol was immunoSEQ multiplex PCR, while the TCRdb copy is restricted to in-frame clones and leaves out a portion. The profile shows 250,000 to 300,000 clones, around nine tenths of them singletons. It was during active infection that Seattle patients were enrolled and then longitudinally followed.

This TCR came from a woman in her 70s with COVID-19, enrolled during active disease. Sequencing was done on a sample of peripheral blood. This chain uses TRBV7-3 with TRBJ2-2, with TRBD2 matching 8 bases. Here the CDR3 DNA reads TGTGCCAGCAGCGAGCGGGGGCTAAACACCGGGGAGCTGTTTTTT. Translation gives CASSERGLNTGELFF.